The rows below give T cell receptor beta chains drawn from one sample of a study of blood T cell repertoires in COVID-19. Profiled with immunoSEQ multiplex PCR; TCRdb holds only in-frame clones, not every one. Among about 210,000 clones, about 83% were seen once, and the ten largest hold about 2.3%. The sample taken for sequencing was peripheral blood. The receptors derive from a woman aged 40 to 50 with active or convalescent COVID-19. Each CDR3 is given with its conserved first and last residue. The order of the fields is D gene, J gene, V gene, clone size, CDR3 DNA, CDR3 protein. The D gene is left open where the match is weak. Clone size is not always given. Where it is, it says once, few, many or a class for expanded clones.

D: NA; J: TRBJ1-1; V: TRBV5-8; size: NA; DNA: TGTGCCAGCAGCCGACAGAACACTGAAGCTTTCTTT; CDR3: CASSRQNTEAFF
D: NA; J: TRBJ2-1; V: TRBV6-5; size: NA; DNA: TGTGCCAGCGGCAGGGGCGGCACCTACAATGAGCAGTTCTTC; CDR3: CASGRGGTYNEQFF
D: NA; J: TRBJ1-6; V: TRBV19; size: NA; DNA: TGTGCCAGTAGTATAAAGGGGCACGGTTCACCCCTCCACTTT; CDR3: CASSIKGHGSPLHF
D: TRBD1; J: TRBJ2-5; V: TRBV29-1; size: NA; DNA: TGCAGCGTTGACTTGTGGGACAGGAGCTCGGTCGCAGAGACCCAGTACTTC; CDR3: CSVDLWDRSSVAETQYF
D: TRBD1; J: TRBJ2-7; V: TRBV30; size: NA; DNA: TGTGCCTGGAGGGGGACAGGGGGCTATAGCGAGCAGTACTTC; CDR3: CAWRGTGGYSEQYF
D: TRBD2; J: TRBJ2-1; V: TRBV3-1/TRBV3-2; size: NA; DNA: TGTGCCAGCAGCCTAAGCGGGGGGACTAGCGGCAATGAGCAGTTCTTC; CDR3: CASSLSGGTSGNEQFF
D: NA; J: TRBJ2-2; V: TRBV7-3; size: NA; DNA: TGTGCCAGCACCACAGGGGGGGCCGGGGAGCTGTTTTTT; CDR3: CASTTGGAGELFF
D: NA; J: TRBJ1-3; V: TRBV15; size: once; DNA: TGTGCCACCAGCGAGGGGAGGAACACCATATATTTT; CDR3: CATSEGRNTIYF
D: TRBD2; J: TRBJ2-3; V: TRBV29-1; size: NA; DNA: TGCAGCGTTCCCGGGACTAGCGGGATAAGTGGAGATACGCAGTATTTT; CDR3: CSVPGTSGISGDTQYF
D: NA; J: TRBJ1-2; V: TRBV12-3/TRBV12-4; size: NA; DNA: TGTGCCAGCAAGCTAGGGAGGTTACCTGGCTACACCTTC; CDR3: CASKLGRLPGYTF
D: NA; J: TRBJ1-5; V: TRBV12-3/TRBV12-4; size: NA; DNA: TGTGCCAGCAGGGACGGGGATCAGCCCCAGCATTTT; CDR3: CASRDGDQPQHF
D: TRBD1; J: TRBJ2-3; V: TRBV7-9; size: NA; DNA: TGTGCCAGCATCCGGACAGGCCAGGGAGATACGCAGTATTTT; CDR3: CASIRTGQGDTQYF
D: TRBD1; J: TRBJ1-6; V: TRBV19; size: few; DNA: TGTGCCAGTAGTCCCCGACAGGGCATCGCTTCACCCCTCCACTTT; CDR3: CASSPRQGIASPLHF
D: NA; J: TRBJ1-4; V: TRBV7-6; size: many; DNA: TGTGCCAGCAGCCCTACGGAGGCAACTAATGAAAAACTGTTTTTT; CDR3: CASSPTEATNEKLFF
D: TRBD1; J: TRBJ1-1; V: TRBV4-1; size: once; DNA: TGCGCCAGCAGCCGGGGCTTGGACAGGGCCAACACTGAAGCTTTCTTT; CDR3: CASSRGLDRANTEAFF
D: TRBD1; J: TRBJ2-7; V: TRBV19; size: NA; DNA: TGTGCCAGTAGTAGCTCGACAGGGTTCGACTCCTACGAGCAGTACTTC; CDR3: CASSSSTGFDSYEQYF
D: NA; J: TRBJ1-1; V: TRBV4-1; size: few; DNA: TGCGCCAGCAGCCAAGATCCGTCAGGGTTGAACACTGAAGCTTTCTTT; CDR3: CASSQDPSGLNTEAFF
D: TRBD1; J: TRBJ1-5; V: TRBV27; size: once; DNA: TGTGCCAGCAGTTTAACGACAGGGGGCAATCAGCCCCAGCATTTT; CDR3: CASSLTTGGNQPQHF
D: TRBD1; J: TRBJ1-4; V: TRBV7-8; size: NA; DNA: TGTGCCAGCAGCCCCTGGACAGGGGAAGGTGAAAAACTGTTTTTT; CDR3: CASSPWTGEGEKLFF
D: NA; J: TRBJ1-1; V: TRBV11-3; size: once; DNA: TGTGCCAGCAGCTCCCAGTTAAGGAGGTCCGCTGAAGCTTTCTTT; CDR3: CASSSQLRRSAEAFF
D: NA; J: TRBJ1-4; V: TRBV25-1; size: NA; DNA: TGTGCCAGCAGTATTACCGTTATAGGGGATAATGAAAAACTGTTTTTT; CDR3: CASSITVIGDNEKLFF
D: NA; J: TRBJ1-1; V: TRBV2; size: NA; DNA: TGTGCCAGCCTTCCGAGGAACACTGAAGCTTTCTTT; CDR3: CASLPRNTEAFF